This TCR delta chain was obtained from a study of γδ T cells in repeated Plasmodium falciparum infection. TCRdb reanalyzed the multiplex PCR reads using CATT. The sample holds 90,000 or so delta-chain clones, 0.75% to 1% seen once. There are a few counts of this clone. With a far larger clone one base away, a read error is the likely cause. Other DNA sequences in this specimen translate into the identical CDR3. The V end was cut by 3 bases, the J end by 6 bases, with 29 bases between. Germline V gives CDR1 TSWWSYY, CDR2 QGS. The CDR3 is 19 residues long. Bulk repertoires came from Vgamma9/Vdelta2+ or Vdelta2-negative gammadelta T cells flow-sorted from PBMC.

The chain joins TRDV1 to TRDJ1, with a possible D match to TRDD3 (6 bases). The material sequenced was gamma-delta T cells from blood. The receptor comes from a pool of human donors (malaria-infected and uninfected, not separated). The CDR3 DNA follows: TGTGCTCTTGGGGATCTCATTCTACTGAGGATACTACCGCGAAATAAACTCATCTTT. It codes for CALGDLILLRILPRNKLIF.